The clone carrying this T cell receptor beta chain was seen ten or more times. Its antigen is undetermined. This record belongs to a study of T-cell memory formation after mild COVID-19. Study findings and constraints: Some clones that responded were present in memory (sampled pre-infection), which suggests cross-reactive memory joined. Whereas later expanders leaned CD4+, clones contracting day 15 to 85 showed a balanced CD4/CD8 makeup.

This CDR3 comprises 13 residues. Trimming removed 4 bases from V and 3 bases from J; junction bases left unmatched: 2. Germline V gene lookup returns CDR1 SGHRS and CDR2 YFSETQ. A single record per CDR3 protein comes from TCRdb applying MiXCR to the 5' RACE reads. The profile covers 400,000 to 450,000 distinct CDR3 sequences, with around 17% appearing a single time and 20% to 25% taken by the ten largest. This TCR was sampled from a man between 18 and 29 years old who had mild COVID-19 (a few samples of this study predate the infection). Cell type and time point are not known. The sample comprised PBMCs or a T cell subset sorted from them (not recorded which). The chain combines TRBV5-1 with TRBJ2-7; TRBD1 aligns across 9 bases. DNA for the CDR3: TGCGCCAGCAGCACGGGACAGGGCTACGAGCAGTACTTC. Protein: CASSTGQGYEQYF.